A selection of T cell receptor beta chains follows, all from one sample in a study of regulatory T cells in long-lasting Graves disease. TCRdb analysed the multiplex PCR reads with MiXCR anew, one entry per CDR3 protein. This sample yields about 320,000 distinct CDR3 sequences, of which over 15% are seen a single time; approximately 35% belongs to the top ten. Here the sequenced sample was peripheral blood mononuclear cells (PBMCs), taken at new diagnosis, from a patient treated with antithyroid drugs. Every receptor here comes from a female donor with Graves disease. CDR3s include the opening cysteine and the closing phenylalanine or tryptophan. The D gene is left open where the match is weak. Part of the rows lack a size; the others show once, few, many or a class for expanded clones.

TRBV19	TRBJ2-5	NA	many	CASRKTHKSQETQYF	TGTGCCAGTAGGAAGACCCACAAGTCCCAAGAGACCCAGTACTTC
TRBV29-1	TRBJ2-5	TRBD2	many	CSVQRDGSRETQYF	TGCAGCGTTCAGCGGGACGGCTCGCGTGAGACCCAGTACTTC
TRBV27	TRBJ2-7	NA	many	CASSLSVLSYEQYF	TGTGCCAGCAGTTTATCCGTCCTGTCCTACGAGCAGTACTTC
TRBV12-3/TRBV12-4	TRBJ2-3	NA	many	CASTQKGLATDTQYF	TGTGCCAGCACCCAAAAGGGACTCGCTACGGATACGCAGTATTTT
TRBV20-1	TRBJ2-7	NA	NA	CSARVGGRENYEQYF	TGCAGTGCTAGAGTTGGGGGGCGGGAGAACTACGAGCAGTACTTC
TRBV2	TRBJ1-3	NA	NA	CASSLAGNTIYF	TGTGCCAGCAGTCTTGCGGGAAACACCATATATTTT
TRBV9	TRBJ1-1	TRBD1	many	CASGTGPNTEAFF	TGTGCCAGCGGGACAGGGCCTAACACTGAAGCTTTCTTT
TRBV19	TRBJ2-7	TRBD2	few	CASKGGRSDYEQYF	TGTGCCTCAAAGGGCGGGAGGTCCGACTACGAGCAGTACTTC
TRBV5-6	TRBJ2-7	NA	many	CASSSPRRDLSYEQYF	TGTGCCAGCAGCTCCCCCCGGCGGGACCTCTCCTACGAGCAGTACTTC
TRBV28	TRBJ2-5	NA	NA	CASSTTNQETQYF	TGTGCCAGCAGTACGACCAACCAAGAGACCCAGTACTTC
TRBV20-1	TRBJ2-5	TRBD1	few	CSARSPRGLTQETQYF	TGCAGTGCTAGATCACCCAGGGGGCTAACACAAGAGACCCAGTACTTC
TRBV30	TRBJ1-1	NA	many	CAWSVQGDTEAFF	TGTGCCTGGAGTGTACAAGGGGACACTGAAGCTTTCTTT
TRBV5-1	TRBJ2-3	NA	many	CASSQEAADTQYF	TGCGCCAGCAGCCAGGAGGCGGCAGATACGCAGTATTTT
TRBV11-2	TRBJ1-6	NA	many	CASRGGGGPSSPLHF	TGTGCCAGCAGGGGGGGGGGAGGCCCTTCTTCACCCCTCCACTTT
TRBV20-1	TRBJ2-1	NA	few	CSALGRSSYNEQFF	TGCAGTGCTCTAGGCAGAAGCTCCTACAATGAGCAGTTCTTC
TRBV11-2	TRBJ2-4	NA	few	CASSLDIFGKNIQHF	TGTGCCAGCAGCTTAGACATTTTCGGCAAAAACATTCAGCACTTC
TRBV20-1	TRBJ1-4	TRBD1	NA	CSAKKVRGPDYEKLFF	TGCAGTGCTAAAAAGGTCAGGGGGCCGGATTATGAAAAACTGTTTTTT
TRBV3-1	TRBJ2-1	NA	few	CASSQMSGVYNEQFF	TGTGCCAGCAGCCAAATGAGCGGAGTATACAATGAGCAGTTCTTC
TRBV7-2	TRBJ2-2	NA	many	CASSLALPTGELFF	TGTGCCAGCAGCTTAGCGCTCCCCACCGGGGAGCTGTTTTTT
TRBV10-3	TRBJ2-5	TRBD1	many	CTISESPGTGERETQYF	TGTACCATCAGTGAGTCGCCTGGGACAGGGGAGCGGGAGACCCAGTACTTC
TRBV18	TRBJ1-2	NA	many	CASSPTEGKGWGYTF	TGTGCCAGCTCACCGACAGAGGGGAAAGGATGGGGCTACACCTTC
TRBV6-5	TRBJ2-5	NA	many	CASGFPSTRGETQYF	TGTGCCAGCGGTTTTCCCTCGACTAGAGGAGAGACCCAGTACTTC
TRBV11-2	TRBJ2-5	TRBD1	NA	CASSFLRGRQETQYF	TGTGCCAGCAGCTTTTTGAGGGGGCGCCAAGAGACCCAGTACTTC
TRBV12-3/TRBV12-4	TRBJ2-1	TRBD1	many	CASSLEDRVNEQFF	TGTGCCAGCAGTTTGGAGGACAGGGTAAATGAGCAGTTCTTC
TRBV28	TRBJ2-5	NA	many	CASSLFRHPQYQETQYF	TGTGCCAGCAGTTTATTTCGGCACCCCCAGTACCAAGAGACCCAGTACTTC
TRBV7-2	TRBJ2-3	NA	many	CASSFGRAGRTDTQYF	TGTGCCAGCAGCTTTGGGCGGGCGGGGCGCACAGATACGCAGTATTTT
TRBV27	TRBJ2-3	NA	many	CASSLLSDSPSDTQYF	TGTGCCAGCAGTTTACTATCCGACAGCCCCTCGGATACGCAGTATTTT
TRBV2	TRBJ2-3	NA	many	CASSELESTDTQYF	TGTGCCAGCAGTGAGTTGGAGAGCACAGATACGCAGTATTTT
TRBV9	TRBJ1-1	NA	many	CASSVGGGTAEAFF	TGTGCCAGCAGCGTAGGAGGAGGGACTGCTGAAGCTTTCTTT
TRBV3-1	TRBJ1-2	NA	many	CASSQIFIGYTF	TGTGCCAGCAGCCAAATATTTATCGGCTACACCTTC
TRBV28	TRBJ2-7	NA	many	CASSLLGQNYEQYF	TGTGCCAGCAGTTTATTAGGACAGAACTACGAGCAGTACTTC
TRBV5-6	TRBJ2-2	TRBD1	few	CASSGGQGANTGELFF	TGTGCCAGCAGCGGAGGACAGGGGGCGAACACCGGGGAGCTGTTTTTT
TRBV20-1	TRBJ2-3	TRBD1	NA	CSANAGTVITDTQYF	TGCAGTGCTAACGCCGGGACAGTTATCACAGATACGCAGTATTTT
TRBV12-3/TRBV12-4	TRBJ1-1	NA	many	CASRFPGSNTEAFF	TGTGCCAGCAGGTTCCCTGGGTCGAACACTGAAGCTTTCTTT
TRBV5-1	TRBJ2-1	NA	NA	CASSLQGSFSRNEQFF	TGCGCCAGCAGCCTGCAAGGTTCTTTTTCGAGGAATGAGCAGTTCTTC
TRBV29-1	TRBJ2-1	NA	many	CSVEDPRGGQGGQFF	TGCAGCGTTGAAGACCCCCGCGGGGGGCAGGGGGGTCAGTTCTTC
TRBV11-3	TRBJ2-1	TRBD2	many	CASSPRTSGGSYNEQFF	TGTGCCAGCAGCCCAAGGACTAGCGGCGGCTCCTACAATGAGCAGTTCTTC
TRBV6-1	TRBJ1-2	NA	many	CASSQGYRMALGYGYTF	TGTGCCAGCAGTCAAGGGTACCGGATGGCCCTGGGCTATGGCTACACCTTC
TRBV6-1	TRBJ1-5	TRBD1	many	CASSPRTGSSNQPQHF	TGTGCCAGCAGTCCCAGGACAGGGAGTAGCAATCAGCCCCAGCATTTT
TRBV18	TRBJ2-7	NA	many	CASSVRGDSYEQYF	TGTGCCAGCTCTGTGAGGGGTGACTCCTACGAGCAGTACTTC
TRBV27	TRBJ2-5	NA	many	CASSVRRTQYF	TGTGCCAGCAGCGTCCGGAGGACCCAGTACTTC
TRBV2	TRBJ1-5	NA	many	CASSEGVNGNQPQHF	TGTGCCAGCAGTGAAGGGGTTAATGGGAATCAGCCCCAGCATTTT
TRBV2	TRBJ2-5	TRBD2	NA	CASSEPRLAGVETQYF	TGTGCCAGCAGTGAACCACGACTAGCGGGAGTGGAGACCCAGTACTTC
TRBV2	TRBJ2-5	NA	few	CASRNWGQGSETQYF	TGTGCCAGCAGGAACTGGGGGCAGGGTTCAGAGACCCAGTACTTC
TRBV24-1	TRBJ2-7	TRBD2	many	CATGRTSGSSYEQYF	TGTGCCACTGGGAGGACTAGCGGTAGCTCCTACGAGCAGTACTTC
TRBV7-9	TRBJ2-2	TRBD1	NA	CASTEPSTGGSAGELFF	TGTGCCAGCACCGAACCGAGCACAGGGGGCTCGGCCGGGGAGCTGTTTTTT
TRBV27	TRBJ1-2	NA	NA	CASRRVSLDYGYTF	TGTGCCAGCCGGAGGGTCAGTTTAGACTATGGCTACACCTTC
TRBV20-1	TRBJ2-1	NA	NA	CSARRLSERAGYEQFF	TGCAGTGCTAGACGACTTTCGGAGCGGGCTGGCTACGAGCAGTTCTTC
TRBV30	TRBJ2-3	NA	many	CAWSRGEGADTQYF	TGTGCCTGGAGCAGGGGGGAGGGTGCAGATACGCAGTATTTT
TRBV19	TRBJ2-1	TRBD2	many	CASRGTSGRSSSYNEQFF	TGTGCCAGTAGGGGGACTAGCGGGAGGTCGAGCTCCTACAATGAGCAGTTCTTC